Below, 29 T cell receptor beta chains from the same sample are listed, as sequenced in a study of control samples from healthy donors and cancer patients. Sequencing was performed with immunoSEQ multiplex PCR; in TCRdb, only in-frame clones are kept and a portion is missing. The sample consists of 150,000 or so clones, roughly 94% of them appearing once. Material: blood. These receptors were obtained from a woman between 40 and 55 years old in good health.

This clone has just one count. The chain has TRBV4-1 and TRBJ1-5, with D possibly matching TRBD1 (6 bases). V was pared by 4 bases and J by 0 bases, with 22 bases between. The germline gives CDR1 MGHRA, CDR2 YSYEKL. The CDR3 spans 19 residues. This chain's CDR3 is CASSPAGDRGGDSNQPQHF. The CDR3, as DNA: TGCGCCAGCAGCCCGGCCGGAGACAGAGGGGGTGATAGCAATCAGCCCCAGCATTTT.

The chain recombines TRBV18 with TRBJ1-1; D perhaps matches TRBD1 (6 bases). CDR3 length: 15 residues. The ends were cut back, 3 bases at V and 3 bases at J, with 14 bases in the middle. The germline V gene encodes CDR1 KGHSH and CDR2 LQKENI. CDR3 nucleotide sequence: TGTGCCAGCTCACCGCCCCTTGGACAGCACACTGAAGCTTTCTTT. Translation: CASSPPLGQHTEAFF. The full variable domain, completed using reference TRBV18 and TRBJ1-1, is NAGVMQNPRHLVRRRGQEARLRCSPMKGHSHVYWYRQLPEEGLKFMVYLQKENIIDESGMPKERFSAEFPKEGPSILRIQQVVRGDSAAYFCASSPPLGQHTEAFFGQGTRLTVV.

The chain has TRBV6-6 and TRBJ2-5, with D tentatively TRBD1 (6 bases). The CDR3 extends over 11 amino acids. V gave up 4 bases and J gave up 7 bases, with 7 bases separating them. Germline loops: CDR1 MNHNY, CDR2 SVGAGI (reference sequence). The CDR3 nucleotides read TGTGCCAGCAGTTTAGGGGGGACCCAGTACTTC. Its translation: CASSLGGTQYF.

This chain links TRBV4-1 with TRBJ2-4; possible D gene TRBD1, 5 bases. The CDR3 spans 16 residues. Germline loops: CDR1 MGHRA, CDR2 YSYEKL. The ends were cut back, 4 bases at V and 6 bases at J, with 19 bases in the middle. The CDR3 protein is CASSLMGRERVNIQYF. The CDR3 DNA reads TGCGCCAGCAGCCTTATGGGCAGGGAAAGGGTAAACATTCAGTACTTC.

The rearrangement joins TRBV20-1 to TRBJ1-2, with D unresolved. V was shortened by 6 bases and J by 3 bases, with 8 bases between the two germline ends. From germline, CDR1 is DFQATT and CDR2 SNEGSKA (reference sequence). The CDR3 is 11 amino acids. The chain's CDR3 is CSAGLDYGYTF. The CDR3 DNA is TGCAGTGCCGGACTCGACTATGGCTACACCTTC.

The V gene is TRBV9, the J gene TRBJ2-7, with 7 bases that match TRBD2. V gave up 4 bases and J gave up 2 bases; unmatched junction bases: 15. Germline-derived CDR1 and CDR2 are SGDLS and YYNGEE. The CDR3 runs to 17 residues. CDR3 amino acids: CASSPRGNRDGPYEQYF. The CDR3 DNA reads as TGTGCCAGCAGCCCGCGGGGGAATCGGGACGGTCCCTACGAGCAGTACTTC.

V gene TRBV4-3 combines with J gene TRBJ2-2; 11 nucleotides match TRBD2. Germline V gene data show CDR1 as LGHNA and CDR2 as YSLEER. V was clipped by 0 bases and J by 6 bases; unmatched bases: 9. The CDR3 consists of 18 residues. The CDR3 bases are TGCGCCAGCAGCCAAGATTTAGCGGGGGGGCGGTTGGCCGGGGAGCTGTTTTTT. It codes for CASSQDLAGGRLAGELFF.

This chain uses TRBV7-8 with TRBJ2-7, with 14 bases fitting TRBD2. This CDR3 spans 17 amino acids. V shed 3 bases and J 2 bases; nucleotides not matched to a gene: 6. Germline CDR1 is SGHVS and CDR2 is FQNEAQ. The CDR3 sequence is CASSLTSGGAQTYEQYF. CDR3 bases: TGTGCCAGCAGCTTGACTAGCGGGGGGGCCCAAACCTACGAGCAGTACTTC.

This chain uses TRBV7-9 with TRBJ1-4; 7 nucleotides align to TRBD1. The CDR3 sequence is 13 residues long. CDR1 and CDR2 (germline): SEHNR, FQNEAQ (reference sequence). Trimming cost V 5 bases and J 7 bases; bases outside gene matches: 4. The CDR3 protein is CASSRQGSEKLFF. CDR3 nucleotides: TGTGCCAGCAGCCGACAGGGTTCTGAAAAACTGTTTTTT.

The chain recombines TRBV5-1 with TRBJ1-1, with 10 bases matching TRBD1. Unmatched junction bases numbered 3, after V lost 4 bases and J lost 0 bases. The CDR3 has 15 amino acids. CDR1 and CDR2 from the germline V gene are SGHRS and YFSETQ. This chain's CDR3 is CASSPTGGLNTEAFF. DNA of the CDR3: TGCGCCAGCAGCCCGACAGGGGGCTTGAACACTGAAGCTTTCTTT.

This chain joins TRBV2 and TRBJ1-4; 7 nucleotides line up with TRBD1. This CDR3 has 14 amino acids. V lost 5 bases and J lost 7; bases outside the gene matches: 7. Germline V lookup: CDR1 SNHLY, CDR2 FYNNEI. CDR3 DNA: TGTGCCAGCAGTCGGGACAGACGAATTGAAAAACTGTTTTTT. It encodes CASSRDRRIEKLFF. Based on the CDR3 plus reference TRBV2 and TRBJ1-4, the full variable domain is EPEVTQTPSHQVTQMGQEVILRCVPISNHLYFYWYRQILGQKVEFLVSFYNNEISEKSEIFDDQFSVERPDGSNFTLKIRSTKLEDSAMYFCASSRDRRIEKLFFGSGTQLSVL.

This clone was detected only once. The chain recombines TRBV20-1 with TRBJ2-2; no clear D. V was pared by 3 bases and J by 7 bases, with 12 bases between. Germline assignment: CDR1 DFQATT and CDR2 SNEGSKA (reference sequence). This CDR3 is built from 13 residues. The chain's CDR3 is CSASSGFNGELFF. The CDR3 region has the DNA TGCAGTGCTAGTTCCGGTTTCAACGGGGAGCTGTTTTTT.

The chain is built from TRBV9 and TRBJ2-5; no clear D. Germline V gene data show CDR1 as SGDLS and CDR2 as YYNGEE. The CDR3 spans 13 residues. V was trimmed by 0 bases and J by 9 bases, leaving 12 bases between them. The CDR3 nucleotides read TGTGCCAGCAGCGTAGTTGGCCTAGGAGCCCAGTACTTC. The encoded protein is CASSVVGLGAQYF.

Comments on this clone: This sample includes further DNA sequences coding for the same CDR3. The chain recombines TRBV29-1 with TRBJ2-7, with unresolved D. Trimming removed 1 base at V and 3 bases at J, with 7 bases between. CDR1 is SQVTM and CDR2 is ANQGSEA in the germline V gene. CDR3 length: 12 residues. CDR3 protein: CSVEGRNYEQYF. DNA for the CDR3: TGCAGCGTTGAAGGCAGGAACTACGAGCAGTACTTC.

The CDR3 DNA follows: TGTGCCAGCGGTATAGCGGGGGGGGGAGATACGCAGTATTTT. Protein product: CASGIAGGGDTQYF. The V call is TRBV5-4, the J call TRBJ2-3, with TRBD2 identical over 11 bases. The CDR3 consists of 14 residues. V was clipped by 7 bases and J by 5 bases; unmatched bases: 6. Germline V gene sequence: CDR1 SGHNT, CDR2 YYREEE (reference sequence).

The V call is TRBV19, the J call TRBJ2-1; D could derive from TRBD1 or TRBD2 (5 bases each). V gave up 7 bases and J gave up 0 bases, with 16 bases separating them. This CDR3 has 16 residues. Germline-derived CDR1 and CDR2 are LNHDA and SQIVND (reference sequence). In DNA, the CDR3 is TGTGCCAGTACCCCTCTGGGGGATAGCTCCTACAATGAGCAGTTCTTC. It codes for CASTPLGDSSYNEQFF.

The rearrangement joins TRBV27 to TRBJ2-7; D gene uncertain. Per germline, CDR1 MNHEY and CDR2 SMNVEV (reference sequence). Trimming cost V 2 bases and J 5 bases, with 10 bases left between them. The CDR3 consists of 13 residues. This CDR3 is CASSLAHRNEQYF. The DNA of the CDR3 is TGTGCCAGCAGTTTAGCGCACCGGAACGAGCAGTACTTC.

The V gene is TRBV11-2, the J gene TRBJ1-4, with TRBD1 matching 10 bases. The germline CDR1 and CDR2 sequences are SGHAT and FQNNGV. The J segment lost 7 bases and the V segment lost 5 bases, leaving 4 bases of the junction unmatched. The CDR3 has 14 residues. Written as DNA, the CDR3 is TGTGCCAGCAGCCGACAGGGGGCGCGTGAAAAACTGTTTTTT. It is translated as CASSRQGAREKLFF. Using reference TRBV11-2 and TRBJ1-4 for the parts outside the CDR3, the full variable domain is EAGVAQSPRYKIIEKRQSVAFWCNPISGHATLYWYQQILGQGPKLLIQFQNNGVVDDSQLPKDRFSAERLKGVDSTLKIQPAKLEDSAVYLCASSRQGAREKLFFGSGTQLSVL.

The V call is TRBV29-1, the J call TRBJ2-7, with a weak D call TRBD2 (6 bases). The V gene's germline CDR1 is SQVTM and CDR2 ANQGSEA. The germline V and J ends were trimmed by 4 bases and 4 bases, with 14 bases remaining between them. The CDR3 covers 13 residues. CDR3 sequence reads: CSVAMSGEYEQYF. The CDR3 DNA sequence: TGCAGCGTTGCGATGTCGGGGGAATACGAGCAGTACTTC.

The V gene is TRBV6-2 or TRBV6-3, the J gene TRBJ1-4; the D is unclear. V was trimmed by 1 base and J by 0 bases, leaving 15 bases between them. The CDR3 loop spans 18 amino acids. Germline V gene lookup returns CDR1 MNHEY and CDR2 SVGEGT. The CDR3 DNA sequence: TGTGCCAGCAGTTACTACATGATCGGGTTCGCAACTAATGAAAAACTGTTTTTT. Its translation: CASSYYMIGFATNEKLFF.

This chain connects TRBV3-1 (or the pseudogene TRBV3-2) to TRBJ1-2; no clear D. The V gene lost 3 bases and the J gene lost 1 base, with 12 bases spanning the gap. CDR3 length: 15 amino acids. CDR1 LGHDT and CDR2 YNNKEL come from the germline V gene (reference sequence). The CDR3 DNA sequence: TGTGCCAGCAGCCAGATTCCAGGCGGTAACTATGGCTACACCTTC. Protein: CASSQIPGGNYGYTF.

The V gene is TRBV12-3 or TRBV12-4, the J gene TRBJ1-5; D not resolved. This CDR3 spans 13 amino acids. Trimming removed 6 bases from V and 4 bases from J, with 10 bases in between. In DNA form, the CDR3 reads TGTGCCAGCAGCTATCTTTTTAATCAGCCCCAGCATTTT. This translates into CASSYLFNQPQHF.

V and J are TRBV7-6 and TRBJ2-5; 8 bases are shared with TRBD1. Per germline, CDR1 SGHVS and CDR2 FNYEAQ. J gave up 6 bases and V 3 bases, and 3 bases lay outside the gene matches. The CDR3 sequence is 13 residues long. CDR3 in amino acids: CASSLDRVQTQYF. The CDR3 nucleotides are TGTGCCAGCAGCTTGGACAGGGTTCAGACCCAGTACTTC.

The rearrangement joins TRBV3-1 (or the pseudogene TRBV3-2) to TRBJ2-1; possible D gene TRBD2, 6 bases. This CDR3 region has 16 residues. Trimming stripped 1 base from V and 4 bases from J, with 14 bases between. Germline V gives CDR1 LGHDT, CDR2 YNNKEL (reference sequence). For the CDR3, the DNA is TGTGCCAGCAGCCAAGCCTGGGACTCTATTTACAATGAGCAGTTCTTC. Amino acid sequence: CASSQAWDSIYNEQFF.

V and J are TRBV4-3 and TRBJ2-1; D not certain. Germline CDR1 is LGHNA and CDR2 is YSLEER. The CDR3 sequence is 11 residues long. Trimming shortened V by 4 bases and J by 4 bases, and 2 bases separated the two germline ends. The CDR3 is CASSRYNEQFF. The CDR3 DNA sequence: TGCGCCAGCAGCCGATACAATGAGCAGTTCTTC.

V is TRBV27 and J is TRBJ2-7; 10 nucleotides agree with TRBD2. The CDR3 has 16 amino acids. Germline lookup yields CDR1 MNHEY and CDR2 SMNVEV (reference sequence). Trimming took 5 bases from V and 3 from J; bases not matched to a gene: 10. This CDR3 reads CASSQNLAGVFYEQYF. The DNA for the CDR3 is TGTGCCAGCAGTCAGAATCTAGCGGGAGTTTTCTACGAGCAGTACTTC.

The chain joins TRBV25-1 to TRBJ1-3; no clear D. The CDR3 contains 14 residues. Trimming stripped 2 bases from V and 3 bases from J, with 8 bases between. Germline lookup yields CDR1 MGHDK and CDR2 SYGVNS. The CDR3 sequence is CASSERGSGNTIYF. CDR3 sequence (DNA): TGTGCCAGCAGTGAACGAGGGAGTGGAAACACCATATATTTT.

This chain uses TRBV14 with TRBJ1-1; no reliable D call. Germline V CDR1 and CDR2: SGHDN, FVKESK. Trimming cost V 0 bases and J 1 base, with 12 bases left between them. The CDR3 is made up of 16 amino acids. The CDR3 region is CASSQDSRAENTEAFF. The CDR3, as DNA: TGTGCCAGCAGCCAAGATTCAAGGGCAGAGAACACTGAAGCTTTCTTT.

The genes are TRBV4-3 and TRBJ1-2, with TRBD1 matching over 8 bases. This CDR3 spans 17 amino acids. V shed 6 bases and J 2 bases; nucleotides not matched to a gene: 14. Per the germline V gene, CDR1 is LGHNA and CDR2 is YSLEER. CDR3 amino acids: CASSSGQGDPQNYGYTF. As DNA, the CDR3 is TGCGCCAGCAGTTCTGGACAGGGAGACCCACAAAACTATGGCTACACCTTC.